The sequence of this T cell receptor (beta chain) was determined in a study of blood T cell repertoires in COVID-19. The wider study: The United States, Italy and Spain provided the acute and convalescent COVID-19 samples. PBMCs, B-cell-depleted T cells, or T cells were the source of the cDNA or gDNA that made up the material.

V gave up 4 bases and J gave up 7 bases; unmatched junction bases: 9. The CDR3 consists of 15 residues. Germline-derived CDR1 and CDR2 are SNHLY and FYNNEI. Original handling: Amplifying reference gene primers gave estimates of nucleated cell counts. Assay used: immunoSEQ multiplex PCR; TCRdb lists only in-frame clones, some missing. V and J calls and clone size are copied from that table; D and trimming were computed from the DNA. The repertoire holds approximately 220,000 clones, with approximately 83% as singletons. Sequenced: peripheral blood. V is TRBV2 and J is TRBJ1-5, with 8 bases fitting TRBD1. The origin of this receptor is a woman aged 55-75 years with acute or convalescent COVID-19. The CDR3 DNA reads as TGTGCCAGCAGTGCTGGGGACAGGCCAGAACAGCCCCAGCATTTT. This encodes CASSAGDRPEQPQHF.